The text below deals with one TCR beta chain. Its specificity is unknown. The study ran its PCR with 60 Vbeta and 13 Jbeta primers. Data came from immunoSEQ multiplex PCR; TCRdb stores just in-frame clones and leaves some out. The sample yields tens of thousands of clones, over 60% seen once. This entry belongs to a study of cytomegalovirus exposure and HLA in healthy donors. Broader study findings: Common viral pathogens seemed to be connected with several of the most significant clusters, according to a later analysis. It was reported in a later analysis that an Asian-associated ancestry cluster showed fewer N-insertions than the roughly 620-donor mean.

V dropped 7 bases and J dropped 2 bases, with 15 bases sitting between them. CDR1 is MNHEY and CDR2 is SMNVEV in the germline V gene (reference sequence). The CDR3 sequence is 14 residues long. The receptor's source is a woman aged 45-60 years in good health and CMV-seronegative. Sequencing input: PBMCs. The gene calls are TRBV27 and TRBJ2-7, with D hard to call. CDR3: CASTRNLGAYEQYF. The CDR3 nucleotides read TGTGCCAGCACCCGGAATCTAGGTGCCTACGAGCAGTACTTC.